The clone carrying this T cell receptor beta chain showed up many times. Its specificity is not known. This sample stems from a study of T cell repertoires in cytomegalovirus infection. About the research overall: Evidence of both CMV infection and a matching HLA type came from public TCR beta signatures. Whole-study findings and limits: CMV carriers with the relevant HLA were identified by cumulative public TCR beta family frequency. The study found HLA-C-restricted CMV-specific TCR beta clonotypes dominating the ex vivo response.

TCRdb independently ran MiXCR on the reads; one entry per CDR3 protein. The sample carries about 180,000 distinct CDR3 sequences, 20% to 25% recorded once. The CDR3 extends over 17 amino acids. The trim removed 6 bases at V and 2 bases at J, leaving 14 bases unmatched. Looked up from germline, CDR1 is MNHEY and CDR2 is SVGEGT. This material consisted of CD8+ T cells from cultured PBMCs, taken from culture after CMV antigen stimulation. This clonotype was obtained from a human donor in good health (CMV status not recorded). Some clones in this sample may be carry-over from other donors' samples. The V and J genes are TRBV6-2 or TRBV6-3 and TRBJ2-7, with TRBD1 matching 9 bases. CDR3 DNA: TGTGCCAGCAGCTTCCGACCGGGACAGGGAATACCCTACGAGCAGTACTTC. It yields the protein CASSFRPGQGIPYEQYF.